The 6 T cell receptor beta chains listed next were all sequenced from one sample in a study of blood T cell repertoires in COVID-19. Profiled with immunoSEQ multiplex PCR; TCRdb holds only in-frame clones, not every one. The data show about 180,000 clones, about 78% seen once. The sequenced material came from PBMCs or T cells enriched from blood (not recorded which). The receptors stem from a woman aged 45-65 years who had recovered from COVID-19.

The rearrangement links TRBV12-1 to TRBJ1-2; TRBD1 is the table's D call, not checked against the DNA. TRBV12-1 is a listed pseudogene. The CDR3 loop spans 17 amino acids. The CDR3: CASSPLRQGQCFVGYTF. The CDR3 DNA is TGTGCCAGCAGCCCGTTAAGACAGGGTCAGTGCTTCGTGGGCTACACCTTC.

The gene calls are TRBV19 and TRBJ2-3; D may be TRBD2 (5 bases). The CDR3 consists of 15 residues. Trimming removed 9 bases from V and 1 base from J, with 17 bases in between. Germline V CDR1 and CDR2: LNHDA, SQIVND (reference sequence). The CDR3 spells CASHWGAGRTDTQYF. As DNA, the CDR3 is TGTGCCAGCCATTGGGGTGCGGGCCGCACAGATACGCAGTATTTT. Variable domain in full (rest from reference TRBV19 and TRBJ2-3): DGGITQSPKYLFRKEGQNVTLSCEQNLNHDAMYWYRQDPGQGLRLIYYSQIVNDFQKGDIAEGYSVSREKKESFPLTVTSAQKNPTAFYLCASHWGAGRTDTQYFGPGTRLTVL.

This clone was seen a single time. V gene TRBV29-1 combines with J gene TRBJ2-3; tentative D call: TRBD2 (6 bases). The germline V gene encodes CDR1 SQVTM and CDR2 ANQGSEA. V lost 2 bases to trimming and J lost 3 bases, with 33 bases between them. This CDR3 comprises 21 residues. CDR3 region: CSVEQPVTFGALGGGTDTQYF. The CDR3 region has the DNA TGCAGCGTTGAACAGCCCGTTACTTTTGGGGCACTGGGGGGTGGGACAGATACGCAGTATTTT.

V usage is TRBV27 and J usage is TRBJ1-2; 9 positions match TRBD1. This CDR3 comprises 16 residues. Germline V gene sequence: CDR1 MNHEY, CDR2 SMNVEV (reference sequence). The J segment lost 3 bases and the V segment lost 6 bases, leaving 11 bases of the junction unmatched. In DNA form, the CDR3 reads TGTGCCAGCAGCCGCTTGGACAGGGGATTTGACTATGGCTACACCTTC. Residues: CASSRLDRGFDYGYTF.

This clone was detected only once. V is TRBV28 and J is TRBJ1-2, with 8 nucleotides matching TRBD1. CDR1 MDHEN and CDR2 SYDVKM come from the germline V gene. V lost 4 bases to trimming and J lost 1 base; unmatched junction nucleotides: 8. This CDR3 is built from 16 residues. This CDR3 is CASSSFAGQVNYGYTF. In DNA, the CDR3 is TGTGCCAGCAGTTCCTTCGCGGGACAGGTTAACTATGGCTACACCTTC.

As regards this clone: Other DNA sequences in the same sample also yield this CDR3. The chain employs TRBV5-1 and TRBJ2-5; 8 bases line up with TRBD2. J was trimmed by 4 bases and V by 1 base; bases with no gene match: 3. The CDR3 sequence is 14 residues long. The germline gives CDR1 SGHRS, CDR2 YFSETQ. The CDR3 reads CASSLSGRGETQYF. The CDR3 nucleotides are TGCGCCAGCAGCTTGTCCGGGAGGGGAGAGACCCAGTACTTC.